The 5 T cell receptor beta chains presented below share a single source sample, sequenced in a study of control samples from healthy donors and cancer patients. Sequencing used immunoSEQ multiplex PCR; TCRdb keeps in-frame clones, though not all of them. Of around 50,000 clones in the sample, around 96% were seen once. Input material: blood. The receptors were gathered from a woman aged 25-40 years in good health.

The genes are TRBV5-1 and TRBJ2-2; D gene uncertain. This CDR3 has 12 residues. From germline, CDR1 is SGHRS and CDR2 YFSETQ. V was shortened by 3 bases and J by 7 bases, with 7 bases between the two germline ends. CDR3: CASSSIGGELFF. CDR3 nucleotides: TGCGCCAGCAGCTCGATCGGCGGGGAGCTGTTTTTT.

The chain joins TRBV12-5 to TRBJ1-1, with a weak D call TRBD1 (5 bases). The CDR3 consists of 13 residues. Trimming removed 1 base from V and 5 bases from J, with 8 bases in between. CDR1 and CDR2 (germline): LGHNT, FRNRAP. The CDR3 is CASGLGGRTEAFF. CDR3 DNA: TGTGCTAGTGGTTTGGGGGGGAGAACTGAAGCTTTCTTT.

The gene calls are TRBV2 and TRBJ2-1; TRBD2 agrees at 8 bases. Germline CDR1 is SNHLY and CDR2 is FYNNEI. The CDR3 loop spans 15 amino acids. V gave up 4 bases and J gave up 5 bases; unmatched junction bases: 7. CDR3 sequence reads: CASSGITGGDNEQFF. The CDR3, as DNA: TGTGCCAGCAGTGGTATTACGGGAGGGGACAATGAGCAGTTCTTC.

Remarks on this clone: At one of its ends the junction is not consistent with the germline gene, which may arise from a read error. The chain employs TRBV19 and TRBJ1-3; D is ambiguous. Germline assignment: CDR1 LNHDA and CDR2 SQIVND (reference sequence). The CDR3 runs to 13 residues. CDR3 in DNA: TGTGCCGGTAGTATCGACGGGGGAAACACCATATATTTT. This encodes CAGSIDGGNTIYF.

The V call is TRBV6-5, the J call TRBJ1-2, with D possibly being TRBD1 (5 bases). The CDR3 contains 14 residues. CDR1 and CDR2 from the germline V gene are MNHEY and SVGAGI. Between the trimmed V and J ends, which lost 6 bases and 4 bases, there was a span of 15 bases. CDR3 nucleotides: TGTGCCAGCAGACGAACTACAGGAATCTATGGCTACACCTTC. The encoded protein is CASRRTTGIYGYTF.